This is a list of T cell receptor beta chains from one sample in a study of OX40 agonist ivuxolimab in advanced cancers. Assay used: immunoSEQ multiplex PCR; TCRdb lists only in-frame clones, some missing. This sample has roughly 56,000 clones; roughly 89% occur once, and the top ten carry 0.55% to 0.65%. The sequenced sample was CD4+ or CD8+ T cells sorted from blood, obtained in a trial of the OX40 agonist ivuxolimab. The receptors were sampled from an adult with an advanced solid tumor such as melanoma, head and neck, liver or kidney cancer. CDR3s include the opening cysteine and the closing phenylalanine or tryptophan. D genes are given only for firm matches. Clone size is not always given. Where it is, it says once, few, many or a class for expanded clones.

TGTGCCATCAGTGCGGACAGGGGGAACCACCAAGAGACCCAGTACTTC	CAISADRGNHQETQYF	TRBD1	TRBV10-3	TRBJ2-5	.
TGTGCCAGCAGCCGAAAACGGGACAGGGCTTACAATGAGCAGTTCTTC	CASSRKRDRAYNEQFF	TRBD1	TRBV14	TRBJ2-1	.
TGTGCCAGCAGCTTAGGGCGGGAGAATGAGCAGTTCTTC	CASSLGRENEQFF	TRBD2	TRBV5-4	TRBJ2-1	.
TGTGCCAGCAGTTTGGCCTACAGGGGAATGAACACTGAAGCTTTCTTT	CASSLAYRGMNTEAFF	TRBD1	TRBV28	TRBJ1-1	.
TGTGCCATCAGTGAAAAACAGGGGGTAGGGAATGAGCAGTTCTTC	CAISEKQGVGNEQFF	TRBD1	TRBV10-3	TRBJ2-1	.
TGCAGCGTTGAAGCCTGGGACAGGGGAACAGATACGCAGTATTTT	CSVEAWDRGTDTQYF	TRBD1	TRBV29-1	TRBJ2-3	.
TGCGCCAGCAGCTTCACAGGGGTGCAAATTGGAAACACCATATATTTT	CASSFTGVQIGNTIYF	TRBD1	TRBV5-1	TRBJ1-3	.
TGCGCCAGCAGCCAATCGAGATTTTTAGGAAACACCATATATTTT	CASSQSRFLGNTIYF	.	TRBV4-1	TRBJ1-3	.
TGTGCCAGCAGCCAACAGGTTTCCTACGAGCAGTACTTC	CASSQQVSYEQYF	.	TRBV11-2	TRBJ2-7	.
TGTGCCAGCAGCTCGGGACAGGGGGCTTACGATGAGCAGTTCTTC	CASSSGQGAYDEQFF	TRBD1	TRBV7-9	TRBJ2-1	.
TGTGCCAGCAGGGTGAGGGGCGAGCAGTACTTC	CASRVRGEQYF	.	TRBV6-5	TRBJ2-7	once
TGTGCCAGCAGGAAGCAGGGGGCAGGAGAAGCTTTCTTT	CASRKQGAGEAFF	TRBD1	TRBV14	TRBJ1-1	.
TGTGCCATCAGTGAGTCGACTAGATTTGGCGAGCAGTACTTC	CAISESTRFGEQYF	.	TRBV10-3	TRBJ2-7	.
TGTGCCAGCAGCTTAGGAGGAGGGCGCGGAAACACCATATATTTT	CASSLGGGRGNTIYF	.	TRBV11-2	TRBJ1-3	.
TGTGCCAGCAGCTTAGATCCGGGTTCACCCCTCCACTTT	CASSLDPGSPLHF	.	TRBV11-3	TRBJ1-6	.
TGTGCCAGCAGCCGAACCAGCACAGATACGCAGTATTTT	CASSRTSTDTQYF	.	TRBV5-4	TRBJ2-3	few
TGTGCCAGCAAAACGGACGGGTATCAGCCCCAGCATTTT	CASKTDGYQPQHF	.	TRBV2	TRBJ1-5	.
TGTGCCAGCAGTCCGGACCACGTAGAGGTTGGCGAGCAGTACTTC	CASSPDHVEVGEQYF	.	TRBV2	TRBJ2-7	.
TGCGCCAGCAGTGACGGGACACTGAACACCGGGGAGCTGTTTTTT	CASSDGTLNTGELFF	.	TRBV10-1	TRBJ2-2	.
TGCAGCGTTGACGGGACTTACAATGAGCAGTTCTTC	CSVDGTYNEQFF	.	TRBV29-1	TRBJ2-1	.
TGCGCCAGCAGCTTGGATGTGGGGGACGACACTGAAGCTTTCTTT	CASSLDVGDDTEAFF	.	TRBV5-1	TRBJ1-1	.
TGTGCCAGCAGCTTAGGTCCAACCGTGGAGACCCAGTACTTC	CASSLGPTVETQYF	.	TRBV11-2	TRBJ2-5	.
TGTGCCAGCATTGCGGGAACGAACACCGGGGAGCTGTTTTTT	CASIAGTNTGELFF	.	TRBV6-6	TRBJ2-2	.
TGTGCCAGCAGCCTCGAAAGACAGAGGGGAAACACCATATATTTT	CASSLERQRGNTIYF	.	TRBV5-4	TRBJ1-3	.
TGTGCCAGCAGCGTAGGAGGGGGGATCGGGGAGCTGTTTTTT	CASSVGGGIGELFF	.	TRBV9	TRBJ2-2	once
TGTGCCAGCAGCGTAGATGGGGGCGCCGGGGAAAAACTGTTTTTT	CASSVDGGAGEKLFF	.	TRBV9	TRBJ1-4	few
TGCGCCAGCAGTCCCCGGAGGGTCGACACAACCACACAGACAGATACGCAGTATTTT	CASSPRRVDTTTQTDTQYF	.	TRBV23-1	TRBJ2-3	.
TGTGCCAGCAGTGAATCGGGTCTAGGAGGCTACACCTTC	CASSESGLGGYTF	.	TRBV6-1	TRBJ1-2	few
TGCAGCGTTAATCGGGGGTCAGAGACCCAGTACTTC	CSVNRGSETQYF	.	TRBV29-1	TRBJ2-5	once
TGTGCCACCCTACAGGGGCTGGGGCAGCCCCAGCATTTT	CATLQGLGQPQHF	TRBD1	TRBV10-3	TRBJ1-5	.
TGTGCCAGTAGTTCCTCCTCAAGCGGGAGGGGTGAGCAGTTCTTC	CASSSSSSGRGEQFF	TRBD2	TRBV19	TRBJ2-1	.
TGTGCCAGCAGTGCAGTCACTAGCGGGAGCGACGAGCAGTACTTC	CASSAVTSGSDEQYF	TRBD2	TRBV27	TRBJ2-7	.
TGCAGCGCCGCCACGGGAAGCTACGAGCAGTACTTC	CSAATGSYEQYF	.	TRBV29-1	TRBJ2-7	.
TGTGCCAGCAGTGAATGGGGCCAGACGGAAGAGACCCAGTACTTC	CASSEWGQTEETQYF	.	TRBV6-1	TRBJ2-5	.
TGCGCCAGCAGCTTGGCCGGGGGTTATTCACCCCTCCACTTT	CASSLAGGYSPLHF	.	TRBV5-1	TRBJ1-6	.
TGTGCCAGCAGCTTGCACAGGCTGGGCACTGAAGCTTTCTTT	CASSLHRLGTEAFF	.	TRBV5-6	TRBJ1-1	.
TGTGCCAGCAGTCGTTCGGGGTCTGGAAACACCATATATTTT	CASSRSGSGNTIYF	.	TRBV27	TRBJ1-3	.
TGTGCCAGTTCTGGGGCGGGAGGGTACAATGAGCAGTTCTTC	CASSGAGGYNEQFF	TRBD2	TRBV19	TRBJ2-1	.
TGTGCCAGCAGCTTGTCGGGAGGGGCCAATGAGCAGTTCTTC	CASSLSGGANEQFF	TRBD2	TRBV5-5	TRBJ2-1	few
TGTGCCAGCAGTCACCCCTCGGGACAGACCTACGAGCAGTACTTC	CASSHPSGQTYEQYF	TRBD1	TRBV6-5	TRBJ2-7	.
TGTGCTAGTGGTTTGGACCTCGGGACAGGGACCTTAAGCTCTGGAAACACCATATATTTT	CASGLDLGTGTLSSGNTIYF	TRBD1	TRBV12-5	TRBJ1-3	.
TGTGCCAGCAGCCGGCGGGAACTCCAAGAGACCCAGTACTTC	CASSRRELQETQYF	.	TRBV11-3	TRBJ2-5	.
TGTGCCAGCAGTTACGGGGGTGTCGGCACCGGGGAGCTGTTTTTT	CASSYGGVGTGELFF	.	TRBV6-5	TRBJ2-2	.
TGTGCCAGCAGCCCTCCTAGCGGTCGGGTGAACACCGGGGAGCTGTTTTTT	CASSPPSGRVNTGELFF	TRBD2	TRBV13	TRBJ2-2	.
TGTGCCAGCAGCCGAGCGGGGGCGAACTCTGGAAACACCATATATTTT	CASSRAGANSGNTIYF	.	TRBV9	TRBJ1-3	.
TGCGCCAGCAGCTGGGCCGGAGGTGCAGATACGCAGTATTTT	CASSWAGGADTQYF	.	TRBV5-1	TRBJ2-3	.
TGTGCCAGCAGCTCTCAAGCTGGGCTAGCGGGAGGGGGGCAGTTCTTC	CASSSQAGLAGGGQFF	TRBD2	TRBV7-6	TRBJ2-1	.
TGTGCCAGCAGCCCCGGGCTAATCAACACCGGGGAGCTGTTTTTT	CASSPGLINTGELFF	.	TRBV9	TRBJ2-2	.
TGTGCCAGCAGCCGGGTGGGTGATACGCAGTATTTT	CASSRVGDTQYF	.	TRBV28	TRBJ2-3	.
TGTGCCAGCAGCTTAGCGGGGGCGAGCGGGGAGCTGTTTTTT	CASSLAGASGELFF	.	TRBV7-9	TRBJ2-2	once
TGTGCCAGCTCACCCCCTAGCAGGGCGACAGATACGCAGTATTTT	CASSPPSRATDTQYF	.	TRBV18	TRBJ2-3	.
TGTGCCAGCAGTACCTTAGGGGACAGCGGCAATCAGCCCCAGCATTTT	CASSTLGDSGNQPQHF	TRBD1	TRBV2	TRBJ1-5	once
TGCGCCAGCAGCCAAGGACGGGACCTGGGGCAGTACTTC	CASSQGRDLGQYF	.	TRBV4-1	TRBJ2-7	.
TGTGCCAGCAGTTTGCTGTCGGGAGGCCTTTACTACGAGCAGTACTTC	CASSLLSGGLYYEQYF	TRBD2	TRBV28	TRBJ2-7	.
TGCGCCAGCAGCCAGGACAGGGGGGAGCTGTTTTTT	CASSQDRGELFF	TRBD1	TRBV5-1	TRBJ2-2	.